Given below is one T cell receptor beta chain in context. These data are taken from a study of blood T cells in healthy people across ages. Staff drew ten milliliters of peripheral blood from each donor. For the second PCR, which ran for about 6 to 11 cycles, a sample-barcoded 5' primer and a J-beta primer mix were used. All cDNA molecules were each tagged by a template-switch adaptor with 12 random nucleotides. MiXCR was run by TCRdb on the 5' RACE reads, yielding one entry per CDR3 protein. The table has over a million distinct CDR3 sequences, 40% to 50% seen once; the top ten hold 15% to 20%. The germline V and J ends were trimmed by 6 bases and 1 base, with 17 bases remaining between them. The CDR3 is 16 residues long.

The genes are TRBV12-3 or TRBV12-4 and TRBJ2-3; a possible D gene is TRBD1 (6 bases). The source material was blood. The receptor was isolated from a woman aged 60-70 years in good health. The CDR3 loop is CASRALPDSRTDTQYF. For the CDR3, the DNA is TGTGCCAGCAGAGCTCTCCCGGACAGCCGCACAGATACGCAGTATTTT.